These T cell receptor beta chains were read from a single sample in a study of blood T cells in healthy people across ages. TCRdb independently ran MiXCR on the 5' RACE reads; one entry per CDR3 protein. The sample lists some 790,000 distinct CDR3 sequences; more than 25% were seen once. Sequences were obtained from blood. These receptors all stem from a woman of 80 years or more in good health. Each CDR3 is given with its conserved first and last residue. The order of the fields is clone size, V gene, D gene, J gene, CDR3 DNA, CDR3 protein. The D gene is left open where the match is weak. A clone size is listed for some rows: how often the clone was seen (once, few, many), or a class if it is expanded.

abundance: NA; v_gene: TRBV12-3/TRBV12-4; d_gene: TRBD1; j_gene: TRBJ1-6; CDR3nt: TGTGCCAGCAGTTCGGACAGGCTAACCCTCCACTTT; CDR3aa: CASSSDRLTLHF
abundance: many; v_gene: TRBV12-3/TRBV12-4; d_gene: NA; j_gene: TRBJ1-5; CDR3nt: TGTGCCAGCAGCCGCAAACGGGGGGGAGGGTGGAATCAGCCCCAGCATTTT; CDR3aa: CASSRKRGGGWNQPQHF
abundance: NA; v_gene: TRBV24-1; d_gene: NA; j_gene: TRBJ1-2; CDR3nt: TGTGCCACCAGTACCTCCAGGGTTTCCTATGGCTACACCTTC; CDR3aa: CATSTSRVSYGYTF
abundance: many; v_gene: TRBV6-1; d_gene: NA; j_gene: TRBJ2-6; CDR3nt: TGTGCCAGCAGTAAGGGTCAACTGGGGGCCAACGTCCTGACTTTC; CDR3aa: CASSKGQLGANVLTF
abundance: NA; v_gene: TRBV27; d_gene: NA; j_gene: TRBJ1-2; CDR3nt: TGTGCCAGCAGGTCCACGGGGGGCTCCTATGGCTACACCTTC; CDR3aa: CASRSTGGSYGYTF
abundance: NA; v_gene: TRBV2; d_gene: NA; j_gene: TRBJ1-2; CDR3nt: TGTGCCAGCAGTTATCGGCCGGAGTCCTATAGCTACACCTTC; CDR3aa: CASSYRPESYSYTF
abundance: many; v_gene: TRBV7-9; d_gene: TRBD2; j_gene: TRBJ2-7; CDR3nt: TGTGCCAGCAGCCTACTAGCGGGGGCGACCTACGAGCAGTACTTC; CDR3aa: CASSLLAGATYEQYF
abundance: NA; v_gene: TRBV25-1; d_gene: NA; j_gene: TRBJ2-7; CDR3nt: TGTGCCAGCAGGGCAGGGACCGCCTACGAGCAGTACTTC; CDR3aa: CASRAGTAYEQYF
abundance: NA; v_gene: TRBV5-1; d_gene: NA; j_gene: TRBJ1-2; CDR3nt: TGCGCCGGCAGCCTTGAAAGGGGAGGCTACACCTTC; CDR3aa: CAGSLERGGYTF
abundance: few; v_gene: TRBV10-2; d_gene: NA; j_gene: TRBJ1-1; CDR3nt: TGCGCCAGCATTTTTGGTTTGGGGAACACTGAAGCTTTCTTT; CDR3aa: CASIFGLGNTEAFF
abundance: many; v_gene: TRBV7-8; d_gene: NA; j_gene: TRBJ2-1; CDR3nt: TGTGCCAGCAGCTTCCCTGGGGTCAATGAGCAGTTCTTC; CDR3aa: CASSFPGVNEQFF
abundance: few; v_gene: TRBV30; d_gene: NA; j_gene: TRBJ2-2; CDR3nt: TGTGCCTGGAGAGGGGTGCAAAACGGGGAGCTGTTTTTT; CDR3aa: CAWRGVQNGELFF